A single sample gave rise to the 20 T cell receptor beta chains below, sequenced in a study of blood T cell repertoires in COVID-19. TCRdb's table, derived via immunoSEQ multiplex PCR, lists solely in-frame clones and lacks some. The table lists approximately 220,000 clones, about four fifths of them singletons. Sequencing used PBMCs or T cells enriched from blood (not recorded which). These TCRs come from a woman aged 50 to 60 who had been exposed to COVID-19.

V usage is TRBV5-4 and J usage is TRBJ2-1, with TRBD2 identical over 7 bases. CDR3 length: 13 residues. Germline V CDR1 and CDR2: SGHNT, YYREEE (reference sequence). J gave up 8 bases and V 4 bases, and 6 bases lay outside the gene matches. The CDR3 coding sequence is TGTGCCAGCAGCGTCAGCGGGGTCGATGAGCAGTTCTTC. As protein: CASSVSGVDEQFF. The full variable domain, in which reference TRBV5-4 and TRBJ2-1 provide the parts outside the CDR3, is ETGVTQSPTHLIKTRGQQVTLRCSSQSGHNTVSWYQQALGQGPQFIFQYYREEENGRGNFPPRFSGLQFPNYSSELNVNALELDDSALYLCASSVSGVDEQFFGPGTRLTVL.

This clone was recorded once. The J gene is TRBJ2-5, the V gene TRBV28; TRBD2 matches 13 bases. CDR1 is MDHEN, CDR2 SYDVKM, per germline. The CDR3 consists of 15 residues. The V segment lost 5 bases and the J segment 5 bases; nucleotides outside the gene matches: 5. The CDR3 protein is CASSTTSGGSETQYF. In DNA form, the CDR3 reads TGTGCCAGCAGTACGACTAGCGGGGGGTCGGAGACCCAGTACTTC.

The chain is built from TRBV6-1 and TRBJ1-2; D is perhaps TRBD1 (5 bases). The germline V gene has CDR1 MNHNS and CDR2 SASEGT. V was cut by 0 bases and J by 3 bases, with 26 bases left in between. The CDR3 consists of 20 residues. The CDR3 spells CASSEAPRLEGWGSYYGYTF. As DNA, the CDR3 is TGTGCCAGCAGTGAAGCGCCGCGGTTGGAGGGGTGGGGATCCTACTATGGCTACACCTTC.

The chain has TRBV6-5 and TRBJ1-4, with a tentative D call TRBD1 (5 bases). This CDR3 comprises 15 residues. The germline CDR1 and CDR2 sequences are MNHEY and SVGAGI. The V and J ends lost 0 bases and 0 bases respectively, with 5 bases between them. Here the CDR3 DNA reads TGTGCCAGCAGTTACTCAGGGGCAACTAATGAAAAACTGTTTTTT. Translation gives CASSYSGATNEKLFF.

This chain connects TRBV9 to TRBJ1-2, with 12 bases that match TRBD1. This CDR3 is 15 amino acids long. Germline trimming cut 6 bases from V and 7 bases from J; bases unmatched to any gene: 10. Germline assignment: CDR1 SGDLS and CDR2 YYNGEE. The CDR3 region is CASITGGDRGPGYTF. The CDR3 DNA sequence: TGTGCCAGCATAACGGGCGGGGACAGGGGGCCTGGCTACACCTTC.

This clone appeared a few times. J is TRBJ1-5 and V is TRBV7-9; possibly TRBD1 for D (5 bases). The CDR3 sequence is 18 residues long. V lost 5 bases and J lost 6, with 26 bases in between. Germline V gene lookup returns CDR1 SEHNR and CDR2 FQNEAQ (reference sequence). The CDR3 nucleotides are TGTGCCAGCAGCCGCGGGGTAGGGGAATTTTGGGAAGGTCAGCCCCAGCATTTT. Protein: CASSRGVGEFWEGQPQHF.

This clone was found once. The chain links TRBV7-3 to TRBJ2-1; D perhaps matches TRBD2 (5 bases). Germline V CDR1 and CDR2: SGHTA, FQGTGA. V lost 1 base and J lost 5, with 12 bases in between. The length of the CDR3 is 15 residues. The CDR3 loop reads CASSLITGKDNEQFF. The DNA for the CDR3 is TGTGCCAGCAGCTTAATTACGGGGAAGGACAATGAGCAGTTCTTC.

V and J are TRBV5-1 and TRBJ2-7; TRBD2 aligns across 10 bases. The germline CDR1 and CDR2 sequences are SGHRS and YFSETQ. The CDR3 is 15 residues long. V lost 4 bases, J lost 7 bases, and 11 bases stayed unmatched. This CDR3 reads CASSPSGGAFAEQYF. CDR3 coding DNA: TGCGCCAGCAGCCCAAGCGGGGGGGCCTTTGCAGAGCAGTACTTC.

There are a few counts of this clone. The chain joins TRBV23-1 to TRBJ2-3; no definite D call. TRBV23-1 is assigned to the ORF class and has an uncertain function. V was shortened by 3 bases and J by 6 bases, with 13 bases between the two germline ends. CDR3 length: 14 residues. CDR3 sequence: CASSHASQNDTQYF. CDR3 bases: TGCGCCAGCAGTCATGCATCTCAGAATGATACGCAGTATTTT.

This clone showed up just a few times. The chain has TRBV19 and TRBJ2-2; maybe TRBD1 (5 bases). V lost 8 bases to trimming and J lost 5 bases, with 6 bases between them. The V gene's germline CDR1 is LNHDA and CDR2 SQIVND (reference sequence). The CDR3 contains 11 residues. CDR3 coding DNA: TGTGCCAGTTACAGGACCGGGGAGCTGTTTTTT. Protein: CASYRTGELFF.

The CDR3 sequence: CASKFGGRYEQYF. The CDR3 nucleotides are TGTGCCAGCAAGTTCGGTGGGAGGTACGAGCAGTACTTC. This chain uses TRBV12-3 or TRBV12-4 with TRBJ2-7, with D perhaps matching TRBD2 (6 bases). The CDR3 sequence is 13 residues long. The V and J ends lost 7 bases and 4 bases respectively, with 14 bases between them.

The V and J genes are TRBV5-1 and TRBJ2-3; the D gene is possibly TRBD2 (5 bases). The CDR3 extends over 12 amino acids. Germline V lookup: CDR1 SGHRS, CDR2 YFSETQ. The V end lost 1 base, the J end lost 5 bases, and 5 bases lay between the germline ends. CDR3 sequence: CASSLRGDTQYF. The DNA of the CDR3 is TGCGCCAGCAGCTTGCGGGGAGATACGCAGTATTTT.

The V and J genes are TRBV7-2 and TRBJ1-1; D might be TRBD1 (5 bases). CDR3 length equals 18 residues. Germline V gene data show CDR1 as SGHTA and CDR2 as FQGNSA. Deletions cut 2 bases from V and 0 bases from J, with 19 bases between. CDR3 nucleotides: TGTGCCAGCAGCTTAATGGCCGCAGGGAAGGGGATGAACACTGAAGCTTTCTTT. Its protein product is CASSLMAAGKGMNTEAFF.

The chain is built from TRBV27 and TRBJ1-2; D perhaps matches TRBD1 (6 bases). The CDR3 length is 13 residues. Germline V lookup: CDR1 MNHEY, CDR2 SMNVEV (reference sequence). V shed 3 bases and J shed 10 bases, with 15 bases lying between them. The CDR3: CASSFPGGLAYTF. The CDR3 region has the DNA TGTGCCAGCAGTTTCCCCGGGGGGCTTGCCTACACCTTC.

This clone was seen a single time. V is TRBV6-5 and J is TRBJ2-7; 10 nucleotides align to TRBD1. This CDR3 contains 14 residues. Germline CDR1 reads MNHEY; CDR2 reads SVGAGI. V dropped 10 bases and J dropped 2; count of bases not matched to a gene: 8. DNA of the CDR3: TGTGCCATTTCGGACAGGGGGACCCCCTACGAGCAGTACTTC. Protein: CAISDRGTPYEQYF.

The rearrangement uses TRBV4-1 and TRBJ1-4; TRBD1 matches 10 bases. Germline V gene sequence: CDR1 MGHRA, CDR2 YSYEKL. The trim removed 0 bases at V and 6 bases at J, leaving 1 base unmatched. There are 15 residues in the CDR3. CDR3 bases: TGCGCCAGCAGCCAAGACGGGACAGGGGATGAAAAACTGTTTTTT. Translation gives CASSQDGTGDEKLFF.

CDR3 region: CASSLGVPGELFF. Written as DNA, the CDR3 is TGTGCCAGCAGTTTAGGAGTCCCCGGGGAGCTGTTTTTT. The chain is built from TRBV12-3 or TRBV12-4 and TRBJ2-2; D gene uncertain. Trimming pared 1 base from V and 6 bases from J, leaving 6 bases between. This CDR3 is built from 13 residues.

This clone has only one observation. The CDR3 loop reads CASSRGRTYNSPLHF. CDR3 bases: TGTGCCAGCAGCCGAGGCAGAACCTATAATTCACCCCTCCACTTT. V gene TRBV3-1 (or the pseudogene TRBV3-2) combines with J gene TRBJ1-6; unclear D gene. CDR1 and CDR2 (germline): LGHDT, YNNKEL (reference sequence). Trimming removed 4 bases from V and 2 bases from J, with 9 bases in between. The CDR3 loop spans 15 amino acids.

V is TRBV28 and J is TRBJ1-6, with D uncertain. Germline V gene sequence: CDR1 MDHEN, CDR2 SYDVKM. The CDR3 runs 11 residues. V lost 8 bases, J lost 10 bases, and 9 bases lay in between. Here the CDR3 DNA reads TGTGCCAGCTCTACGAGGTCACCCCTCCACTTT. Translating gives CASSTRSPLHF.

The chain carries TRBV19 and TRBJ2-5; 8 bases are a match to TRBD1. The CDR3 consists of 16 residues. V shed 3 bases and J 3 bases; nucleotides not matched to a gene: 9. Germline V CDR1 and CDR2: LNHDA, SQIVND (reference sequence). The CDR3 nucleotides read TGTGCCAGTAGTATGCACCCAACAGGGGGGAAAGAGACCCAGTACTTC. Its protein is CASSMHPTGGKETQYF.